This paragraph reports one T cell receptor beta chain. The data were obtained in a study of OX40 agonist ivuxolimab in advanced cancers. Study context: Ivuxolimab, an antibody that agonizes OX40 (CD134), was administered to the patients. Three patients, one with hepatocellular carcinoma and two with cutaneous melanoma, achieved partial responses.

The protocol was immunoSEQ multiplex PCR, while the TCRdb copy is restricted to in-frame clones and leaves out a portion. The data show about 68,000 clones, with 75% to 95% seen just once and about 5.5% held by the top ten. The CDR3 has 13 amino acids. CDR1 MDHEN and CDR2 SYDVKM come from the germline V gene. Unmatched junction bases numbered 5, after V lost 6 bases and J lost 7 bases. The chain is built from TRBV28 and TRBJ1-2; 10 bases match TRBD1. Sample: CD4+ or CD8+ T cells sorted from blood, taken in a trial of the OX40 agonist ivuxolimab. The TCR was taken from an adult with an advanced solid tumor such as melanoma, head and neck, liver or kidney cancer. CDR3 bases: TGTGCCAGCAGACCAAGGACAGGGGGTGGCTACACCTTC. It yields the protein CASRPRTGGGYTF.